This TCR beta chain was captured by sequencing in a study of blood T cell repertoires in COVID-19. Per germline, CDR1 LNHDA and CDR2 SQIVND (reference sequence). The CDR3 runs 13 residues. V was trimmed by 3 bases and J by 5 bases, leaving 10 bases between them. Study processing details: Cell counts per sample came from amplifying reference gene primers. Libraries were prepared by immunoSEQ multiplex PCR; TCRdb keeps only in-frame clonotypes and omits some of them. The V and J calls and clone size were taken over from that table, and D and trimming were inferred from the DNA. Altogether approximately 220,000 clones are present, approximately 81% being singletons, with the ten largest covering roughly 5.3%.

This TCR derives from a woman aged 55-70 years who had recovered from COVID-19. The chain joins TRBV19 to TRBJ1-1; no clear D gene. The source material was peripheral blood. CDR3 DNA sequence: TGTGCCAGTAGTATCGCCCTCCTAACTGAAGCTTTCTTT. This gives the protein CASSIALLTEAFF. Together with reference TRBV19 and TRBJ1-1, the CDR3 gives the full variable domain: DGGITQSPKYLFRKEGQNVTLSCEQNLNHDAMYWYRQDPGQGLRLIYYSQIVNDFQKGDIAEGYSVSREKKESFPLTVTSAQKNPTAFYLCASSIALLTEAFFGQGTRLTVV.